Each of the 15 T cell receptor beta chains below was sequenced from the same sample in a study of blood T cell repertoires in COVID-19. Generated by immunoSEQ multiplex PCR, the TCRdb table keeps only in-frame clones and is missing some. The sample lists approximately 110,000 clones, over 80% occurring once. What was sequenced was peripheral blood. All receptors come from an older woman with acute or convalescent COVID-19.

The chain employs TRBV11-2 and TRBJ2-7; TRBD2 might be the D (5 bases). There are 18 residues in the CDR3. The ends were cut back, 1 base at V and 2 bases at J, with 21 bases in the middle. CDR1 and CDR2 (germline): SGHAT, FQNNGV. CDR3 DNA: TGTGCCAGCAGCTTAGGATTGCGGGTCCGGCAGGTAACCTACGAGCAGTACTTC. It translates to CASSLGLRVRQVTYEQYF.

V usage is TRBV9 and J usage is TRBJ1-5; tentative D call: TRBD1 (6 bases). Looked up from germline, CDR1 is SGDLS and CDR2 is YYNGEE. This CDR3 is built from 13 residues. The V end was cut by 4 bases, the J end by 7 bases, with 12 bases between. The CDR3 region is CASSTSGDQPQHF. CDR3 nucleotides: TGTGCCAGCAGCACTTCAGGGGACCAGCCCCAGCATTTT.

This clone was counted many times. In DNA form, the CDR3 reads TGTGCCAGCAGCCAAGGGCAGGGATTCCCCGAGCAGTACTTC. This encodes CASSQGQGFPEQYF. This sequence joins TRBV14 and TRBJ2-7; weak D call: TRBD1 (5 bases). Germline CDR1 SGHDN, CDR2 FVKESK. This CDR3 has 14 amino acids. The ends were cut back, 1 base at V and 6 bases at J, with 13 bases in the middle.

V gene TRBV24-1 combines with J gene TRBJ2-7; a possible D gene is TRBD1 (5 bases). The CDR3 has 16 amino acids. CDR1 KGHDR and CDR2 SFDVKD come from the germline V gene. Between the trimmed V and J ends, which lost 3 bases and 3 bases, there was a span of 17 bases. CDR3 nucleotides: TGTGCCACCAGTGATGGACAACCCGGCAAAGGCTACGAGCAGTACTTC. Encoded protein: CATSDGQPGKGYEQYF.

V and J are TRBV28 and TRBJ2-6; the D is unclear. Deletions cut 6 bases from V and 2 bases from J, with 5 bases between. This CDR3 has 13 residues. The V gene's germline CDR1 is MDHEN and CDR2 SYDVKM. The CDR3 loop reads CASRSAGANVLTF. The CDR3 DNA reads as TGTGCCAGCAGATCCGCTGGGGCCAACGTCCTGACTTTC.

The CDR3 DNA follows: TGTGCCAGCAGTCGACAGGGTTCTAGCACAGATACGCAGTATTTT. The encoded protein is CASSRQGSSTDTQYF. The V and J genes are TRBV7-3 and TRBJ2-3, with 7 nucleotides matching TRBD1. The germline V gene encodes CDR1 SGHTA and CDR2 FQGTGA. The CDR3 is made up of 15 amino acids. The V and J ends lost 6 bases and 0 bases, in that order; junction bases with no gene match: 6.

J is TRBJ2-1 and V is TRBV28; 7 nucleotides line up with TRBD2. V trimming: 1 base; J trimming: 5 bases; junction bases outside the gene matches: 20. The CDR3 contains 20 residues. From germline, CDR1 is MDHEN and CDR2 SYDVKM. CDR3 sequence reads: CASSLFPYGAGDPPNNEQFF. The CDR3 bases are TGTGCCAGCAGTTTATTCCCCTACGGGGCGGGAGACCCCCCCAACAATGAGCAGTTCTTC.

The chain couples TRBV10-1 to TRBJ1-3; D is uncertain. The CDR3 is 14 residues long. Deletions cut 6 bases from V and 9 bases from J, with 18 bases between. Germline lookup yields CDR1 WNHNN and CDR2 SYGVQD (reference sequence). The CDR3 nucleotides read TGCGCCAGCAGCCGAGCGGGGAGGACGGGCACCATATATTTT. Amino acid sequence: CASSRAGRTGTIYF.

V is TRBV21-1 and J is TRBJ2-7; the listed D gene, TRBD1, was not tested against the DNA. TRBV21-1 is a known pseudogene. This CDR3 has 14 residues. The CDR3 is CASSTGQGLYEQYF. CDR3 nucleotides: TGTGCCAGCAGCACGGGACAGGGGTTGTACGAGCAGTACTTC.

The V gene is TRBV28, the J gene TRBJ2-3, with 10 bases fitting TRBD1. The CDR3 extends over 15 amino acids. V shed 6 bases, J shed 5 bases, and the junction held 8 bases outside the gene matches. Germline-derived CDR1 and CDR2 are MDHEN and SYDVKM. The DNA for the CDR3 is TGTGCCAGCAGCCCCGGGACAGGGGTGATAGATACGCAGTATTTT. This translates into CASSPGTGVIDTQYF. Based on the CDR3 plus reference TRBV28 and TRBJ2-3, the full variable domain is DVKVTQSSRYLVKRTGEKVFLECVQDMDHENMFWYRQDPGLGLRLIYFSYDVKMKEKGDIPEGYSVSREKKERFSLILESASTNQTSMYLCASSPGTGVIDTQYFGPGTRLTVL.

The gene calls are TRBV13 and TRBJ1-1; D not certain. The germline CDR1 and CDR2 sequences are PRHDT and FYEKMQ (reference sequence). V lost 5 bases to trimming and J lost 8 bases, with 12 bases between them. This CDR3 contains 12 residues. The CDR3 reads CASSPRRREAFF. CDR3 nucleotides: TGTGCCAGCAGCCCCAGAAGGAGGGAAGCTTTCTTT.

The chain has TRBV24-1 and TRBJ1-5; D gene ambiguous. The V end lost 7 bases, the J end lost 0 bases, and 15 bases lay between the germline ends. Germline CDR1 reads KGHDR; CDR2 reads SFDVKD. This CDR3 comprises 16 residues. CDR3: CATRASGGDSNQPQHF. The CDR3, as DNA: TGTGCCACCAGAGCCTCGGGAGGTGATAGCAATCAGCCCCAGCATTTT.

This chain joins TRBV28 and TRBJ2-7, with TRBD2 matching 11 bases. The CDR3 consists of 16 residues. V dropped 7 bases and J dropped 2; count of bases not matched to a gene: 10. CDR1 and CDR2 (germline): MDHEN, SYDVKM. The CDR3 DNA is TGTGCCAGCATGACTAGCGGGGAACGCACACCCTACGAGCAGTACTTC. Protein: CASMTSGERTPYEQYF.

The CDR3 region is CASSSPRQGIRYGYTF. The DNA for the CDR3 is TGTGCCAGCAGTTCCCCCCGACAGGGGATTAGGTATGGCTACACCTTC. The gene calls are TRBV6-5 and TRBJ1-2, with 8 bases matching TRBD1. The CDR3 runs to 16 residues. Germline assignment: CDR1 MNHEY and CDR2 SVGAGI. V lost 4 bases to trimming and J lost 5 bases; unmatched junction nucleotides: 12.

The rearrangement links TRBV18 to TRBJ2-3; weak D call: TRBD2 (6 bases). The V gene lost 6 bases and the J gene lost 1 base, with 17 bases spanning the gap. Germline values: CDR1 KGHSH, CDR2 LQKENI. The CDR3 consists of 16 residues. Here the CDR3 DNA reads TGTGCCAGCTCGACGGGCGGGAAGGGGCGCACAGATACGCAGTATTTT. Translation: CASSTGGKGRTDTQYF.